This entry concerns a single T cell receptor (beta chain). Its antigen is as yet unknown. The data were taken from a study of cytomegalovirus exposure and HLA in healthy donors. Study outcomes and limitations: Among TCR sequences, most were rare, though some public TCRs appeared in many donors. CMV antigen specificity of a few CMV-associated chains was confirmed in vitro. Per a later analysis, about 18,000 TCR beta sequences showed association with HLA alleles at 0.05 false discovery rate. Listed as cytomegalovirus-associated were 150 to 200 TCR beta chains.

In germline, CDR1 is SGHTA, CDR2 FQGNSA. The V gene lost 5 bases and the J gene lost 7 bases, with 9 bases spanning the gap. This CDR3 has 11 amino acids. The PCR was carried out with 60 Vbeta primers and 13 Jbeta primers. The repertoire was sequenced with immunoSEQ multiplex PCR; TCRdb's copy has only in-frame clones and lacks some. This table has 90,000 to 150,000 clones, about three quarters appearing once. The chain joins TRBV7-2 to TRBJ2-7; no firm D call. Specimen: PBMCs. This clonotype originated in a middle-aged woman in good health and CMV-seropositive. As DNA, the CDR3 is TGTGCCAGCAGCGATTACAGAGAGCAGTACTTC. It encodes CASSDYREQYF.